This T cell receptor beta chain was retrieved from a study of blood T cell repertoires in COVID-19. Study in general: The United States, Italy and Spain provided the acute and convalescent COVID-19 samples. PBMCs, B-cell-depleted T cells, or T cells provided the cDNA or gDNA that made up the material.

Per the authors' pipeline: Reference gene primer amplification yielded estimated nucleated cell counts. Generated by immunoSEQ multiplex PCR, the TCRdb table keeps only in-frame clones and is missing some. The DNA gave D and trimming, while V, J and clone size come from that table. The data contain about 190,000 clones, around 90% of them singletons. V was pared by 5 bases and J by 0 bases, with 8 bases between. The CDR3 runs to 15 residues. The germline V gene has CDR1 MNHEY and CDR2 SVGAGI. The sequence derives from a human donor in a cohort sampled during active COVID-19. The specimen was peripheral blood. The V call is TRBV6-5, the J call TRBJ1-6; D remains ambiguous. The CDR3 protein is CASSIVSSYNSPLHF. CDR3 coding DNA: TGTGCCAGCAGTATCGTCAGCTCCTATAATTCACCCCTCCACTTT.